Presented here are 10 T cell receptor beta chains from one specimen sequenced in a study of blood T cell repertoires in COVID-19 (dated by TCRdb to about 2020). The library was made by the immunoSEQ multiplex PCR assay. The table was pulled from immuneACCESS by TCRdb, which kept in-frame rearrangements only. Such tables lose some clones; where checked, under half of the loss comes from unresolved V genes, and the rest has no known cause. For this sample there are some 170,000 clones; approximately 82% appear just once. The biggest ten clones account for roughly 15% of the sample. Specimen: PBMCs or T cells enriched from blood (not recorded which). These TCRs come from a man in his fifties or sixties who had recovered from COVID-19.

The rearrangement uses TRBV27 and TRBJ2-3; weak D call: TRBD2 (5 bases). CDR1 MNHEY and CDR2 SMNVEV come from the germline V gene (reference sequence). CDR3 length equals 12 residues. Trimming removed 6 bases at V and 5 bases at J, with 9 bases between. CDR3 sequence reads: CASRSRGDTQYF. DNA for the CDR3: TGTGCCAGCAGGTCTCGGGGAGATACGCAGTATTTT.

This clone occurred once. This chain uses TRBV6-5 with TRBJ1-5, with TRBD1 identical over 11 bases. Per germline, CDR1 MNHEY and CDR2 SVGAGI. This CDR3 is 15 amino acids long. Germline trimming cut 6 bases from V and 4 bases from J; bases unmatched to any gene: 5. CDR3 residues: CASRTGTGGNQPQHF. In DNA form, the CDR3 reads TGTGCCAGCAGAACCGGGACAGGGGGTAATCAGCCCCAGCATTTT.

This clone was seen ten or more times. The chain employs TRBV24-1 and TRBJ1-5; D gene unclear. Germline V gene data show CDR1 as KGHDR and CDR2 as SFDVKD. V lost 2 bases to trimming and J lost 2 bases, with 15 bases between them. This CDR3 has 17 amino acids. CDR3 DNA sequence: TGTGCCACCAGTGATTCGCGCCTCCCTGGTGGCAATCAGCCCCAGCATTTT. Protein product: CATSDSRLPGGNQPQHF.

The chain has TRBV7-9 and TRBJ2-7, with 10 nucleotides matching TRBD1. This CDR3 comprises 14 residues. V lost 7 bases and J lost 4; bases outside the gene matches: 7. Germline loops: CDR1 SEHNR, CDR2 FQNEAQ (reference sequence). The CDR3 region has the DNA TGTGCCAGCACCTCCGGGACAGGGGCTTACGAGCAGTACTTC. It yields the protein CASTSGTGAYEQYF. Looking up the rest from reference TRBV7-9 and TRBJ2-7 gives the full variable domain: DTGVSQNPRHKITKRGQNVTFRCDPISEHNRLYWYRQTLGQGPEFLTYFQNEAQLEKSRLLSDRFSAERPKGSFSTLEIQRTEQGDSAMYLCASTSGTGAYEQYFGPGTRLTVT.

This chain uses TRBV19 with TRBJ1-5, with D possibly TRBD1 on 6 matching bases. The germline gives CDR1 LNHDA, CDR2 SQIVND (reference sequence). The CDR3 covers 17 residues. Trimming cost V 7 bases and J 0 bases, with 19 bases left between them. Here the CDR3 reads CASTWGHLDTSNQPQHF. The CDR3 DNA sequence: TGTGCCAGTACCTGGGGGCACCTTGATACTAGCAATCAGCCCCAGCATTTT.

There are many counts of this clone. V and J are TRBV19 and TRBJ2-3; D is perhaps TRBD2 (5 bases). Trimming pared 2 bases from V and 1 base from J, leaving 13 bases between. The CDR3 has 16 residues. The germline V gene has CDR1 LNHDA and CDR2 SQIVND (reference sequence). The CDR3 here is CASSILVGSGTDTQYF. The DNA of the CDR3 is TGTGCCAGTAGTATATTGGTTGGTAGCGGCACAGATACGCAGTATTTT.

V is TRBV27 and J is TRBJ1-5; D unclear. V lost 2 bases, J lost 5 bases, and 7 bases lay in between. Germline V gene sequence: CDR1 MNHEY, CDR2 SMNVEV (reference sequence). This CDR3 comprises 13 residues. CDR3 protein: CASSLNQDQPQHF. As DNA, the CDR3 is TGTGCCAGCAGTTTAAATCAGGATCAGCCCCAGCATTTT.

This clone was counted a single time. The gene calls are TRBV7-2 and TRBJ2-4, with 10 bases identical to TRBD2. CDR1 and CDR2 from the germline V gene are SGHTA and FQGNSA. The CDR3 length is 15 residues. The trim removed 1 base at V and 5 bases at J, leaving 2 bases unmatched. CDR3 nucleotides: TGTGCCAGCAGCTTAGAAGCGGGGGGGCAAAACATTCAGTACTTC. It translates to CASSLEAGGQNIQYF.

The chain employs TRBV15 and TRBJ1-5; D is perhaps TRBD1 (6 bases). V was shortened by 3 bases and J by 0 bases, with 9 bases between the two germline ends. Germline V gene lookup returns CDR1 LNHNV and CDR2 YYDKDF (reference sequence). This CDR3 spans 15 amino acids. The CDR3 loop reads CATSSRQVSNQPQHF. The DNA of the CDR3 is TGTGCCACCAGCAGTCGACAGGTTAGCAATCAGCCCCAGCATTTT.

The chain employs TRBV4-1 and TRBJ1-5, with D perhaps matching TRBD1 (5 bases). Between the trimmed V and J ends, which lost 1 base and 3 bases, there was a span of 10 bases. The length of the CDR3 is 15 residues. CDR1 is MGHRA and CDR2 is YSYEKL in the germline V gene. CDR3 DNA: TGCGCCAGCAGCCAAGGCGTAGGGGTCAATCAGCCCCAGCATTTT. Translated, it gives CASSQGVGVNQPQHF.